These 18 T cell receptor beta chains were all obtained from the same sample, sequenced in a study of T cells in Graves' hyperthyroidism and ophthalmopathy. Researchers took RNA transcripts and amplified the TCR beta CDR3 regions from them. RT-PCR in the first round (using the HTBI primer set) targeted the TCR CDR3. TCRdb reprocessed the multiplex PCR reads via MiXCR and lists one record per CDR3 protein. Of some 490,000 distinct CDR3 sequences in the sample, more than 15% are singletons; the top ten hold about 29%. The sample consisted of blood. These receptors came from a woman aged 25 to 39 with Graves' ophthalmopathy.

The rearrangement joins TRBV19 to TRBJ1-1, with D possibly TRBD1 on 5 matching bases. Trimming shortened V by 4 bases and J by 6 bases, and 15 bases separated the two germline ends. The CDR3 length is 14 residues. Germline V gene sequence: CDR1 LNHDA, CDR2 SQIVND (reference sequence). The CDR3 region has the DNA TGTGCCAGTAGTAAGAATCAGGGTTTCGCTGAAGCTTTCTTT. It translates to CASSKNQGFAEAFF.

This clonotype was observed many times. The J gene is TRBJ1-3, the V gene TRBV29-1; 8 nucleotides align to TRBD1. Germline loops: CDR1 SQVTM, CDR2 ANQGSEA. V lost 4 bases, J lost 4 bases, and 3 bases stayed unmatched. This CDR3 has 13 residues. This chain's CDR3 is CSVAWDRGNTIYF. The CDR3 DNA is TGCAGCGTTGCTTGGGACAGGGGAAACACCATATATTTT.

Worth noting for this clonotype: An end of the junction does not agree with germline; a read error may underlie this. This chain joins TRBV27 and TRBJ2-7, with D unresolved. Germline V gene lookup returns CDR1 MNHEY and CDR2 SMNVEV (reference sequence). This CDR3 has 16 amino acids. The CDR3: CASSFAPPRSSYGQYF. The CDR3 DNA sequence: TGTGCCAGCAGTTTTGCTCCGCCTAGGAGCTCCTACGGGCAGTACTTC.

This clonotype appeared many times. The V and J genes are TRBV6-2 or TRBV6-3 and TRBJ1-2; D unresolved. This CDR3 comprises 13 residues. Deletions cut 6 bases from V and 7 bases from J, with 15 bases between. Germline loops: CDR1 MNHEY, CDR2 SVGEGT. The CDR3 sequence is CASSRGIGAGYTF. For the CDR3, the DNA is TGTGCCAGCAGCCGAGGGATAGGTGCTGGCTACACCTTC.

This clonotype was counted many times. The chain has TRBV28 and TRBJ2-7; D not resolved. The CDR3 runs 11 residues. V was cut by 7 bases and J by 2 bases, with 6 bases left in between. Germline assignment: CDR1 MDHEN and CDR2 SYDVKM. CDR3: CASKGPYEQYF. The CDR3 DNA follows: TGTGCCAGCAAGGGCCCCTACGAGCAGTACTTC.

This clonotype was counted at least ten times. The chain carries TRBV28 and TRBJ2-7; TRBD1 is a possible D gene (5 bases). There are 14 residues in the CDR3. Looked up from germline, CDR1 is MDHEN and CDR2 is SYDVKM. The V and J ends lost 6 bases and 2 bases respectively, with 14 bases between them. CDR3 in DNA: TGTGCCAGCAGCCCGACAGAGATTCCCTACGAGCAGTACTTC. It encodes CASSPTEIPYEQYF. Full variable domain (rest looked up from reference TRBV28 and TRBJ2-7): DVKVTQSSRYLVKRTGEKVFLECVQDMDHENMFWYRQDPGLGLRLIYFSYDVKMKEKGDIPEGYSVSREKKERFSLILESASTNQTSMYLCASSPTEIPYEQYFGPGTRLTVT.

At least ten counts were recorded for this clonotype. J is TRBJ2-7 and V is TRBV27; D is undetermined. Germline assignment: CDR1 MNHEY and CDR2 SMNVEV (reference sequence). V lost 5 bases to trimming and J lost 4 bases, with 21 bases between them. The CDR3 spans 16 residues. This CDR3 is CASSPPGILSPYEQYF. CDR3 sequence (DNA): TGTGCCAGCAGTCCCCCTGGGATCTTAAGCCCGTACGAGCAGTACTTC.

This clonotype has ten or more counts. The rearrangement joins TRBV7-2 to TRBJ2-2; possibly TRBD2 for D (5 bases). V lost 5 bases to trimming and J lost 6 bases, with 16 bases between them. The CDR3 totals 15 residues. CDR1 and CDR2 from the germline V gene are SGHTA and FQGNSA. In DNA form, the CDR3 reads TGTGCCAGCAGCCGAATCCCACTAGGTCCCGGGGAGCTGTTTTTT. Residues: CASSRIPLGPGELFF.

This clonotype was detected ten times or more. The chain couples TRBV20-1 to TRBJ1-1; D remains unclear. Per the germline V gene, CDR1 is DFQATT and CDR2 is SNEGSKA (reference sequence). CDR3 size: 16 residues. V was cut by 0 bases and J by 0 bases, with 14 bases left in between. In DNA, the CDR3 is TGCAGTGCTAGAGATCGGGGAAGAGAAGTGAACACTGAAGCTTTCTTT. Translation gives CSARDRGREVNTEAFF.

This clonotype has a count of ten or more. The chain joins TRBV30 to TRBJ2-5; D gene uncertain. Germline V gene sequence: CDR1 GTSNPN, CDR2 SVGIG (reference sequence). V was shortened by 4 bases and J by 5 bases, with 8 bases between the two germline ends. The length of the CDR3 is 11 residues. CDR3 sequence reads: CAWNIMETQYF. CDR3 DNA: TGTGCCTGGAATATCATGGAGACCCAGTACTTC.

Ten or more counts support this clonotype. CDR3: CASSGGLSEEQYF. As DNA, the CDR3 is TGCGCCAGCAGCGGGGGACTTTCGGAGGAGCAGTACTTC. The V call is TRBV5-1, the J call TRBJ2-7, with D perhaps TRBD2 (6 bases). This CDR3 is 13 amino acids long. Germline lookup yields CDR1 SGHRS and CDR2 YFSETQ. V lost 4 bases to trimming and J lost 7 bases, with 15 bases between them.

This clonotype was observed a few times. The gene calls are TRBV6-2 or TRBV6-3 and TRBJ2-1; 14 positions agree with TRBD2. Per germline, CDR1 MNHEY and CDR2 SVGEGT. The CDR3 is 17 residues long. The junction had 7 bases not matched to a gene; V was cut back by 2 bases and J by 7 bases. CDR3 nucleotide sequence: TGTGCCAGCAGTTACGTTTCGGGACTAGCGGGAGCGAATGAGCAGTTCTTC. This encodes CASSYVSGLAGANEQFF.

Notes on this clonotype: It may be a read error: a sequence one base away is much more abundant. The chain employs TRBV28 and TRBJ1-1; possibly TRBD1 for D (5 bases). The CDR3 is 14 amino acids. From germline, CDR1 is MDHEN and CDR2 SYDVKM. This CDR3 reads CASSRGHSNTGAFF. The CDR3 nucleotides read TGTGCCAGCAGTCGTGGACACTCGAACACTGGAGCTTTCTTT.

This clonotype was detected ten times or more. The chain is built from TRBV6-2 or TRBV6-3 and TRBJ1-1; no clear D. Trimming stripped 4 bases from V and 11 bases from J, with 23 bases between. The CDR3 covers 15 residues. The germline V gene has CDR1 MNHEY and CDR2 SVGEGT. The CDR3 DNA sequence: TGTGCCAGCAGTTCAGCTAAACAAGACATTGCGGCGGCTTTCTTT. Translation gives CASSSAKQDIAAAFF.

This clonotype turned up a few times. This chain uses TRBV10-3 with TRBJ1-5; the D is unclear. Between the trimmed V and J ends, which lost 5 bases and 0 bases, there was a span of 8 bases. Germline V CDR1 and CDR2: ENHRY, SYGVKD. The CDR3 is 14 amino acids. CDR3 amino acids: CAISKTYSNQPQHF. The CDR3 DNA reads TGTGCCATCAGTAAGACCTATAGCAATCAGCCCCAGCATTTT.

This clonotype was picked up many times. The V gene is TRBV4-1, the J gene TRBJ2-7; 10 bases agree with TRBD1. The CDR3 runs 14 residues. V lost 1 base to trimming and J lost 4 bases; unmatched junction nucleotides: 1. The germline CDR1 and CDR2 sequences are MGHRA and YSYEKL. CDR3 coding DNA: TGCGCCAGCAGCCAAGGACAGGGGGCGTACGAGCAGTACTTC. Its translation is CASSQGQGAYEQYF.

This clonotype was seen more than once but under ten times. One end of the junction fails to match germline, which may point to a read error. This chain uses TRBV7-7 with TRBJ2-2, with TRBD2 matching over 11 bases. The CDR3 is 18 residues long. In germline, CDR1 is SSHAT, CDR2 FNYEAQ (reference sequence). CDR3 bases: TGTGCTAGCAGCTTGAGGGATAGCGGGAGGGTCGACACCGGGGAGCTGTTTTTT. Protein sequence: CASSLRDSGRVDTGELFF.

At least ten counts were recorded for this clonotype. The CDR3 here is CASSTRAPRQETQYF. CDR3 DNA sequence: TGTGCCAGCAGTACCCGGGCGCCGAGACAAGAGACCCAGTACTTC. The rearrangement joins TRBV6-2 or TRBV6-3 to TRBJ2-5; no clear D gene. CDR1 and CDR2 from the germline V gene are MNHEY and SVGEGT. Between the trimmed V and J ends, which lost 5 bases and 2 bases, there was a span of 15 bases. The CDR3 is made up of 15 amino acids.